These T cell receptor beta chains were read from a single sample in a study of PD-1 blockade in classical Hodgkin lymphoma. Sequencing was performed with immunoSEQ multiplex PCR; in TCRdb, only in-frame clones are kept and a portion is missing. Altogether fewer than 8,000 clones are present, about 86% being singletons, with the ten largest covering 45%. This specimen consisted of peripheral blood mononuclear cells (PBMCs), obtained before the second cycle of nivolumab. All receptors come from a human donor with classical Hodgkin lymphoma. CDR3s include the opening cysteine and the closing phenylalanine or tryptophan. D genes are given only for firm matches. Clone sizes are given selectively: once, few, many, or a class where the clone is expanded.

cdr3_aa: CASSEGTMETQYF; cdr3_nt: TGTGCCAGCAGTGAAGGGACCATGGAGACCCAGTACTTC; j_call: TRBJ2-5; d_call: -; cdr3_length: 13; v_call: TRBV6-1; clone_size: -
cdr3_aa: CSVGQGINQPQHF; cdr3_nt: TGCAGCGTGGGACAGGGGATTAATCAGCCCCAGCATTTT; j_call: TRBJ1-5; d_call: TRBD1; cdr3_length: 13; v_call: TRBV29-1; clone_size: -
cdr3_aa: CASSEWTGGRQPQHF; cdr3_nt: TGTGCCAGCAGTGAATGGACAGGGGGCCGTCAGCCCCAGCATTTT; j_call: TRBJ1-5; d_call: TRBD1; cdr3_length: 15; v_call: TRBV6-1; clone_size: -
cdr3_aa: CASSPHWTGGSYNEQFF; cdr3_nt: TGTGCCAGCAGCCCGCATTGGACTGGTGGCTCCTACAATGAGCAGTTCTTC; j_call: TRBJ2-1; d_call: -; cdr3_length: 17; v_call: TRBV4-2; clone_size: -
cdr3_aa: CASSLRGPPYGYTF; cdr3_nt: TGTGCCAGCAGCTTGAGAGGGCCTCCCTATGGCTACACCTTC; j_call: TRBJ1-2; d_call: -; cdr3_length: 14; v_call: TRBV5-4; clone_size: -
cdr3_aa: CASRLTGNYGYTF; cdr3_nt: TGTGCCAGCAGGCTGACAGGGAACTATGGCTACACCTTC; j_call: TRBJ1-2; d_call: TRBD1; cdr3_length: 13; v_call: TRBV6-1; clone_size: -
cdr3_aa: CASSYSGGSETQYF; cdr3_nt: TGTGCCAGCAGTTACTCGGGGGGTTCAGAGACCCAGTACTTC; j_call: TRBJ2-5; d_call: -; cdr3_length: 14; v_call: TRBV6-5; clone_size: once
cdr3_aa: CASSLGSWVRTYSTDTQYF; cdr3_nt: TGTGCCAGCAGCTTGGGCTCCTGGGTAAGGACGTATAGCACAGATACGCAGTATTTT; j_call: TRBJ2-3; d_call: -; cdr3_length: 19; v_call: TRBV5-6; clone_size: -
cdr3_aa: CASSRNRASSYNSPLHF; cdr3_nt: TGTGCCAGCAGCCGAAACAGGGCCAGCTCCTATAATTCACCCCTCCACTTT; j_call: TRBJ1-6; d_call: -; cdr3_length: 17; v_call: TRBV5-4; clone_size: -
cdr3_aa: CASSLGGQGAFLETQYF; cdr3_nt: TGTGCCAGCAGCTTGGGGGGACAGGGGGCGTTTTTGGAGACCCAGTACTTC; j_call: TRBJ2-5; d_call: TRBD1; cdr3_length: 17; v_call: TRBV5-4; clone_size: -
cdr3_aa: CASSLGARSDTQYF; cdr3_nt: TGCGCCAGCAGCTTGGGAGCGCGGTCCGATACGCAGTATTTT; j_call: TRBJ2-3; d_call: -; cdr3_length: 14; v_call: TRBV5-1; clone_size: -
cdr3_aa: CAISGKASGTGELFF; cdr3_nt: TGTGCCATCAGTGGTAAGGCTAGCGGCACCGGGGAGCTGTTTTTT; j_call: TRBJ2-2; d_call: TRBD2; cdr3_length: 15; v_call: TRBV10-3; clone_size: -
cdr3_aa: CASSPQTERADTQYF; cdr3_nt: TGCGCCAGCAGCCCCCAGACCGAAAGGGCAGATACGCAGTATTTT; j_call: TRBJ2-3; d_call: -; cdr3_length: 15; v_call: TRBV5-1; clone_size: -
cdr3_aa: CASSFRGGGQETQYF; cdr3_nt: TGTGCCAGCAGCTTCAGGGGAGGGGGCCAAGAGACCCAGTACTTC; j_call: TRBJ2-5; d_call: -; cdr3_length: 15; v_call: TRBV13; clone_size: -
cdr3_aa: CASIDSGQAYNSPLHF; cdr3_nt: TGTGCCAGTATCGACTCAGGACAGGCGTATAATTCACCCCTCCACTTT; j_call: TRBJ1-6; d_call: TRBD1; cdr3_length: 16; v_call: TRBV19; clone_size: -
cdr3_aa: CASSPGQGSYTF; cdr3_nt: TGTGCCAGCAGCCCTGGACAGGGAAGCTACACCTTC; j_call: TRBJ1-2; d_call: TRBD1; cdr3_length: 12; v_call: TRBV5-6; clone_size: -
cdr3_aa: CASSSGQGSTDTQYF; cdr3_nt: TGTGCCAGCAGCTCGGGACAGGGAAGCACAGATACGCAGTATTTT; j_call: TRBJ2-3; d_call: TRBD1; cdr3_length: 15; v_call: TRBV11-3; clone_size: -
cdr3_aa: CASSLASGNTDTQYF; cdr3_nt: TGTGCCAGCAGCTTGGCTAGCGGTAACACAGATACGCAGTATTTT; j_call: TRBJ2-3; d_call: TRBD2; cdr3_length: 15; v_call: TRBV11-2; clone_size: once
cdr3_aa: CASSLAVSSYNEQFF; cdr3_nt: TGCGCCAGCAGCCTAGCGGTAAGCTCCTACAATGAGCAGTTCTTC; j_call: TRBJ2-1; d_call: TRBD2; cdr3_length: 15; v_call: TRBV5-1; clone_size: -
cdr3_aa: CASSPTEFYGYTF; cdr3_nt: TGTGCCAGCTCACCGACAGAGTTCTATGGCTACACCTTC; j_call: TRBJ1-2; d_call: -; cdr3_length: 13; v_call: TRBV18; clone_size: -
cdr3_aa: CASSLVIPLAGGIIRGYTF; cdr3_nt: TGTGCCAGCAGCTTAGTCATTCCCCTGGCAGGGGGCATTATTCGTGGCTACACCTTC; j_call: TRBJ1-2; d_call: TRBD1; cdr3_length: 19; v_call: TRBV7-2; clone_size: once
cdr3_aa: CASSVGAYGYTF; cdr3_nt: TGTGCCAGCAGCGTCGGGGCTTATGGCTACACCTTC; j_call: TRBJ1-2; d_call: -; cdr3_length: 12; v_call: TRBV5-6; clone_size: -
cdr3_aa: CASSFGQQETQYF; cdr3_nt: TGTGCCAGCAGCTTCGGACAGCAAGAGACCCAGTACTTC; j_call: TRBJ2-5; d_call: -; cdr3_length: 13; v_call: TRBV5-4; clone_size: -
cdr3_aa: CASSLGAGDSPLHF; cdr3_nt: TGCGCCAGCAGCTTGGGGGCAGGGGATTCACCCCTCCACTTT; j_call: TRBJ1-6; d_call: -; cdr3_length: 14; v_call: TRBV5-1; clone_size: -
cdr3_aa: CASSTGGGGQQPQHF; cdr3_nt: TGTGCCAGTAGTACGGGCGGTGGAGGGCAACAGCCCCAGCATTTT; j_call: TRBJ1-5; d_call: -; cdr3_length: 15; v_call: TRBV19; clone_size: -
cdr3_aa: CASSRTRSGLRWYEQFF; cdr3_nt: TGTGCCAGCAGCCGTACGAGGAGCGGTTTACGTTGGTATGAGCAGTTCTTC; j_call: TRBJ2-1; d_call: -; cdr3_length: 17; v_call: TRBV5-4; clone_size: once
cdr3_aa: CASSRWTSGGTGELFF; cdr3_nt: TGTGCCAGCAGTCGATGGACTAGCGGGGGGACCGGGGAGCTGTTTTTT; j_call: TRBJ2-2; d_call: TRBD2; cdr3_length: 16; v_call: TRBV2; clone_size: -
cdr3_aa: CASSRDEGSHYGYTF; cdr3_nt: TGTGCCAGCAGTCGTGATGAGGGGTCTCACTATGGCTACACCTTC; j_call: TRBJ1-2; d_call: -; cdr3_length: 15; v_call: TRBV6-5; clone_size: -
cdr3_aa: CASSTQGRQPQHF; cdr3_nt: TGCGCCAGCAGTACTCAGGGGCGTCAGCCCCAGCATTTT; j_call: TRBJ1-5; d_call: -; cdr3_length: 13; v_call: TRBV10-2; clone_size: -
cdr3_aa: CASKMNTEAFF; cdr3_nt: TGCGCCAGCAAGATGAACACTGAAGCTTTCTTT; j_call: TRBJ1-1; d_call: -; cdr3_length: 11; v_call: TRBV5-1; clone_size: -
cdr3_aa: CASSQVPFDNEQFF; cdr3_nt: TGCGCCAGCAGCCAAGTACCCTTCGATAATGAGCAGTTCTTC; j_call: TRBJ2-1; d_call: -; cdr3_length: 14; v_call: TRBV4-1; clone_size: few
cdr3_aa: CASSLANTEAFF; cdr3_nt: TGTGCCAGCAGCTTAGCGAACACTGAAGCTTTCTTT; j_call: TRBJ1-1; d_call: -; cdr3_length: 12; v_call: TRBV11-3; clone_size: -
cdr3_aa: CASSIRTEGSYNEQFF; cdr3_nt: TGTGCCAGCAGCATTAGGACTGAGGGCTCCTACAATGAGCAGTTCTTC; j_call: TRBJ2-1; d_call: -; cdr3_length: 16; v_call: TRBV7-6; clone_size: large
cdr3_aa: CASSLRVGGSVRTQYF; cdr3_nt: TGCGCCAGCAGCTTGAGGGTTGGGGGTTCGGTAAGAACCCAGTACTTC; j_call: TRBJ2-5; d_call: -; cdr3_length: 16; v_call: TRBV5-1; clone_size: -
cdr3_aa: CASSLMRGAGYTF; cdr3_nt: TGTGCCAGCAGTTTAATGAGGGGGGCGGGCTACACCTTC; j_call: TRBJ1-2; d_call: -; cdr3_length: 13; v_call: TRBV27; clone_size: -
cdr3_aa: CASSSSLTSGIWRRTDTQYF; cdr3_nt: TGCGCCAGCAGCTCCTCCCTGACTAGCGGGATCTGGAGAAGGACAGATACGCAGTATTTT; j_call: TRBJ2-3; d_call: TRBD2; cdr3_length: 20; v_call: TRBV5-1; clone_size: -
cdr3_aa: CASSMDRETEAFF; cdr3_nt: TGTGCCAGTAGTATGGACAGGGAGACTGAAGCTTTCTTT; j_call: TRBJ1-1; d_call: TRBD1; cdr3_length: 13; v_call: TRBV19; clone_size: few
cdr3_aa: CASSQLAGGTETQYF; cdr3_nt: TGTGCCAGCAGCCAACTAGCGGGGGGAACGGAGACCCAGTACTTC; j_call: TRBJ2-5; d_call: TRBD2; cdr3_length: 15; v_call: TRBV5-4; clone_size: few
cdr3_aa: CAWSFSGGFYNEQFF; cdr3_nt: TGTGCCTGGAGTTTTAGCGGGGGTTTTTACAATGAGCAGTTCTTC; j_call: TRBJ2-1; d_call: TRBD2; cdr3_length: 15; v_call: TRBV30; clone_size: -
cdr3_aa: CASSLQAGVNEKLFF; cdr3_nt: TGTGCCAGCAGCTTACAGGCAGGGGTTAATGAAAAACTGTTTTTT; j_call: TRBJ1-4; d_call: -; cdr3_length: 15; v_call: TRBV7-8; clone_size: few
cdr3_aa: CASSIFHRGKSGYTF; cdr3_nt: TGTGCCAGTAGTATATTCCACAGGGGGAAGAGTGGCTACACCTTC; j_call: TRBJ1-2; d_call: TRBD1; cdr3_length: 15; v_call: TRBV19; clone_size: -
cdr3_aa: CASRLASGASNQPQHF; cdr3_nt: TGTGCAAGTCGCTTAGCTTCAGGGGCGAGCAATCAGCCCCAGCATTTT; j_call: TRBJ1-5; d_call: -; cdr3_length: 16; v_call: TRBV12-2; clone_size: -
cdr3_aa: CASSLADRGRYAFF; cdr3_nt: TGCGCCAGCAGCTTGGCGGACAGGGGGCGGTACGCTTTCTTT; j_call: TRBJ1-1; d_call: TRBD1; cdr3_length: 14; v_call: TRBV5-1; clone_size: -
cdr3_aa: CASSLEEEADTQYF; cdr3_nt: TGTGCCAGCAGCTTAGAGGAGGAGGCAGATACGCAGTATTTT; j_call: TRBJ2-3; d_call: -; cdr3_length: 14; v_call: TRBV7-3; clone_size: -
cdr3_aa: CATSRDRGPGSEAFF; cdr3_nt: TGTGCCACCAGCAGAGATAGGGGACCGGGGTCTGAAGCTTTCTTT; j_call: TRBJ1-1; d_call: -; cdr3_length: 15; v_call: TRBV15; clone_size: large
cdr3_aa: CASRQLAGVTDTQYF; cdr3_nt: TGCGCCAGCAGACAACTAGCGGGAGTCACAGATACGCAGTATTTT; j_call: TRBJ2-3; d_call: TRBD2; cdr3_length: 15; v_call: TRBV5-1; clone_size: -
cdr3_aa: CASSLGMGGMNTEAFF; cdr3_nt: TGCGCCAGCAGCCTGGGTATGGGTGGCATGAACACTGAAGCTTTCTTT; j_call: TRBJ1-1; d_call: -; cdr3_length: 16; v_call: TRBV5-1; clone_size: -
cdr3_aa: CASSPGTADTGELFF; cdr3_nt: TGCGCCAGCAGCCCTGGGACAGCGGACACCGGGGAGCTGTTTTTT; j_call: TRBJ2-2; d_call: TRBD1; cdr3_length: 15; v_call: TRBV5-1; clone_size: -
cdr3_aa: CASSPNPTGFDGYTF; cdr3_nt: TGTGCCAGCTCACCGAACCCGACAGGGTTCGATGGCTACACCTTC; j_call: TRBJ1-2; d_call: TRBD1; cdr3_length: 15; v_call: TRBV18; clone_size: -
cdr3_aa: CASSPLGRNYGYTF; cdr3_nt: TGTGCCAGCAGCCCCCTCGGGCGGAACTATGGCTACACCTTC; j_call: TRBJ1-2; d_call: -; cdr3_length: 14; v_call: TRBV11-2; clone_size: -
cdr3_aa: CASSPGTAFSSGNTIYF; cdr3_nt: TGTGCCAGCAGCCCAGGGACAGCATTTTCCTCTGGAAACACCATATATTTT; j_call: TRBJ1-3; d_call: TRBD1; cdr3_length: 17; v_call: TRBV9; clone_size: -
cdr3_aa: CASSLVEGRGNTIYF; cdr3_nt: TGCGCCAGCAGCTTGGTGGAGGGTCGCGGAAACACCATATATTTT; j_call: TRBJ1-3; d_call: -; cdr3_length: 15; v_call: TRBV5-1; clone_size: -
cdr3_aa: CASSLVPRHGYTF; cdr3_nt: TGTGCCAGCAGCTTAGTACCCCGGCATGGCTACACCTTC; j_call: TRBJ1-2; d_call: -; cdr3_length: 13; v_call: TRBV7-2; clone_size: -
cdr3_aa: CASSLGRDWWNYGYTF; cdr3_nt: TGTGCCAGCAGCTTAGGAAGGGACTGGTGGAACTATGGCTACACCTTC; j_call: TRBJ1-2; d_call: -; cdr3_length: 16; v_call: TRBV13; clone_size: -
cdr3_aa: CASSSDRNQPQHF; cdr3_nt: TGTGCCAGCAGCTCAGACAGAAATCAGCCCCAGCATTTT; j_call: TRBJ1-5; d_call: -; cdr3_length: 13; v_call: TRBV5-4; clone_size: -